A single sample gave rise to the 30 T cell receptor beta chains below, sequenced in a study of blood T cell repertoires in COVID-19. Measured with immunoSEQ multiplex PCR; TCRdb has only the in-frame clones, and not every one. The data show some 340,000 clones, approximately 81% seen once. Material for sequencing was peripheral blood. These receptors all come from a woman under 30 with acute or convalescent COVID-19.

The rearrangement joins TRBV4-1 to TRBJ2-7, with D uncertain. V was pared by 4 bases and J by 2 bases, with 12 bases between. Per germline, CDR1 MGHRA and CDR2 YSYEKL. This CDR3 comprises 14 residues. CDR3 region: CASSPTQKTYEQYF. In DNA, the CDR3 is TGCGCCAGCAGCCCGACACAGAAGACCTACGAGCAGTACTTC.

V gene TRBV11-1 combines with J gene TRBJ2-1; the match to TRBD1 covers 11 bases. The germline CDR1 and CDR2 sequences are SGHAT and FQDESV (reference sequence). V was pared by 2 bases and J by 2 bases, with 2 bases of the junction left unmatched. This CDR3 comprises 16 residues. CDR3 bases: TGTGCCAGCAGCTTAAGGACAGGGGGCACCTACAATGAGCAGTTCTTC. This encodes CASSLRTGGTYNEQFF.

This clone was seen only a few times. The chain joins TRBV6-5 to TRBJ1-2, with D maybe TRBD1 (5 bases). This CDR3 comprises 14 residues. Trimming left V 7 bases short and J 3 bases short, with 15 bases between. Germline V gene lookup returns CDR1 MNHEY and CDR2 SVGAGI. The DNA of the CDR3 is TGTGCCAGCACGTCTATAGGGGAATACTATGGCTACACCTTC. It translates to CASTSIGEYYGYTF.

V is TRBV7-9 and J is TRBJ1-4; 10 positions match TRBD1. CDR3 length: 17 residues. The germline V gene has CDR1 SEHNR and CDR2 FQNEAQ (reference sequence). V dropped 8 bases and J dropped 5; count of bases not matched to a gene: 14. In DNA, the CDR3 is TGTGCCAGCCCGGAGACAGGGGGCGTATGGGAGAATGAAAAACTGTTTTTT. Its protein product is CASPETGGVWENEKLFF.

Concerning this clone: The sample has other DNA sequences that encode this CDR3 too. This chain uses TRBV4-1 with TRBJ1-1, with D possibly TRBD1 on 5 matching bases. CDR1 is MGHRA and CDR2 is YSYEKL in the germline V gene. With 1 base removed from V and 1 base from J, the gap between germline ends came to 7 bases. The CDR3 is 14 amino acids. The CDR3 loop reads CASSQVGGNTEAFF. The CDR3 DNA reads TGCGCCAGCAGCCAAGTCGGGGGGAACACTGAAGCTTTCTTT.

Details on this clone: This sample includes further DNA sequences coding for the same CDR3. The rearrangement uses TRBV2 and TRBJ1-1; weak D call: TRBD1 (5 bases). With 6 bases removed from V and 2 bases from J, the gap between germline ends came to 10 bases. Germline V gives CDR1 SNHLY, CDR2 FYNNEI. CDR3 length: 13 residues. DNA for the CDR3: TGTGCCAGCAGCGGAAGGGGTAACACTGAAGCTTTCTTT. The encoded protein is CASSGRGNTEAFF.

The chain joins TRBV7-9 to TRBJ2-1, with 7 bases lining up with TRBD1. J was trimmed by 12 bases and V by 7 bases; bases with no gene match: 15. Per the germline V gene, CDR1 is SEHNR and CDR2 is FQNEAQ (reference sequence). The CDR3 sequence is 14 residues long. The CDR3 DNA is TGTGCCAGCACCTCCGGGACAGCAATTTTGTGGCAGTTCTTC. This gives the protein CASTSGTAILWQFF. The complete variable domain, with remaining parts taken from reference TRBV7-9 and TRBJ2-1, reads DTGVSQNPRHKITKRGQNVTFRCDPISEHNRLYWYRQTLGQGPEFLTYFQNEAQLEKSRLLSDRFSAERPKGSFSTLEIQRTEQGDSAMYLCASTSGTAILWQFFGPGTRLTVL.

The gene calls are TRBV2 and TRBJ2-3; tentatively, D is TRBD1 (5 bases). Deletions cut 3 bases from V and 4 bases from J, with 17 bases between. The CDR3 runs to 16 residues. Germline V gene lookup returns CDR1 SNHLY and CDR2 FYNNEI. Here the CDR3 reads CASSETAAQSADTQYF. CDR3 nucleotides: TGTGCCAGCAGTGAGACAGCCGCGCAGTCTGCAGATACGCAGTATTTT.

This rearrangement joins TRBV15 to TRBJ1-2; D is ambiguous. Trimming left V 0 bases short and J 8 bases short, with 10 bases between. The germline CDR1 and CDR2 sequences are LNHNV and YYDKDF (reference sequence). This CDR3 is 13 amino acids long. The chain's CDR3 is CATSRDTRYGYTF. The CDR3 nucleotides are TGTGCCACCAGCAGAGATACCCGCTACGGCTACACCTTC.

The chain has TRBV27 and TRBJ1-6, with D unresolved. V was shortened by 2 bases and J by 4 bases, with 12 bases between the two germline ends. There are 16 residues in the CDR3. Germline V gene sequence: CDR1 MNHEY, CDR2 SMNVEV (reference sequence). The CDR3 nucleotides are TGTGCCAGCAGTTTAAATCCCGGTCTATATAATTCACCCCTCCACTTT. It translates to CASSLNPGLYNSPLHF.

This clone occurred once. This chain links TRBV11-2 with TRBJ2-2; D not resolved. This CDR3 contains 18 residues. V lost 3 bases and J lost 0, with 17 bases in between. The germline gives CDR1 SGHAT, CDR2 FQNNGV. The CDR3 sequence is CASSFPVLERPNTGELFF. DNA for the CDR3: TGTGCCAGCAGCTTCCCCGTCCTTGAGCGTCCGAACACCGGGGAGCTGTTTTTT.

The chain couples TRBV3-1 (or the pseudogene TRBV3-2) to TRBJ2-7; unclear D gene. Germline assignment: CDR1 LGHDT and CDR2 YNNKEL (reference sequence). Trimming removed 3 bases from V and 2 bases from J, with 5 bases in between. The CDR3 totals 12 residues. The CDR3 sequence: CASSQSTYEQYF. In nucleotides, the CDR3 is TGTGCCAGCAGCCAGAGCACCTACGAGCAGTACTTC.

The chain uses TRBV28 and TRBJ2-2; D is ambiguous. This CDR3 region has 13 residues. From germline, CDR1 is MDHEN and CDR2 SYDVKM. Trimming removed 2 bases at V and 8 bases at J, with 9 bases between. The CDR3 here is CASSLRLLGELFF. The CDR3, as DNA: TGTGCCAGCAGTTTACGCTTGCTAGGGGAGCTGTTTTTT.

This clone appeared a few times. The chain couples TRBV24-1 to TRBJ1-2, with D hard to call. Germline V gene data show CDR1 as KGHDR and CDR2 as SFDVKD. This CDR3 is built from 14 residues. Trimming removed 2 bases at V and 2 bases at J, with 8 bases between. The CDR3 protein is CATSDSGSNYGYTF. The DNA of the CDR3 is TGTGCCACCAGTGATTCCGGGTCGAACTATGGCTACACCTTC.

The rearrangement links TRBV3-1 (or the pseudogene TRBV3-2) to TRBJ1-6; possible D gene TRBD1, 5 bases. The germline V gene encodes CDR1 LGHDT and CDR2 YNNKEL (reference sequence). V lost 5 bases, J lost 9 bases, and 11 bases lay in between. This CDR3 spans 13 amino acids. The CDR3 loop is CASSGQYGSPLHF. As DNA, the CDR3 is TGTGCCAGCAGCGGACAATACGGTTCACCCCTCCACTTT.

V usage is TRBV20-1 and J usage is TRBJ2-5; 9 bases align to TRBD1. This CDR3 has 16 residues. J lost 1 base, V lost 3 bases, and 9 bases had no gene match. Germline lookup yields CDR1 DFQATT and CDR2 SNEGSKA (reference sequence). CDR3 bases: TGCAGTGCTAGTTCTCCGGGACAGGGAATCCAAGAGACCCAGTACTTC. Its protein is CSASSPGQGIQETQYF.

CDR3 residues: CASTGVSYEQYF. CDR3 coding DNA: TGTGCCAGCACCGGGGTATCCTACGAGCAGTACTTC. This sequence joins TRBV12-3 or TRBV12-4 and TRBJ2-7; D is possibly TRBD2 (5 bases). The ends were cut back, 7 bases at V and 1 base at J, with 8 bases in the middle. The CDR3 sequence is 12 residues long.

V and J are TRBV6-5 and TRBJ1-1, with D perhaps matching TRBD1 (5 bases). V was cut by 6 bases and J by 10 bases, with 21 bases left in between. CDR1 and CDR2 (germline): MNHEY, SVGAGI. CDR3 size: 14 residues. This chain's CDR3 is CASSRTGSSLRAFF. The CDR3 DNA reads TGTGCCAGCAGCCGAACAGGAAGTAGTTTAAGAGCTTTCTTT.

The chain has TRBV19 and TRBJ1-5, with unresolved D. Germline lookup yields CDR1 LNHDA and CDR2 SQIVND (reference sequence). CDR3 size: 17 residues. V shed 4 bases and J shed 3 bases, with 19 bases lying between them. The CDR3 loop is CASSKGRTGSYNQPQHF. Written as DNA, the CDR3 is TGTGCCAGTAGTAAAGGGAGAACTGGTTCTTACAATCAGCCCCAGCATTTT.

The chain has TRBV7-9 and TRBJ2-2; possibly TRBD1 for D (6 bases). The CDR3 length is 14 residues. CDR1 and CDR2 from the germline V gene are SEHNR and FQNEAQ (reference sequence). V was cut by 5 bases and J by 3 bases, with 10 bases left in between. The CDR3 loop reads CASSPTGYTGELFF. DNA of the CDR3: TGTGCCAGCAGCCCGACAGGTTACACCGGGGAGCTGTTTTTT.

The rearrangement joins TRBV6-1 to TRBJ1-5; 11 bases line up with TRBD1. Looked up from germline, CDR1 is MNHNS and CDR2 is SASEGT. Trimming at V came to 2 bases and at J to 6 bases, leaving 3 bases not matched to a gene. The CDR3 covers 15 residues. For the CDR3, the DNA is TGTGCCAGCAGTGAAAGGGACAGGGGGTTTCAGCCCCAGCATTTT. This codes for CASSERDRGFQPQHF.

The chain carries TRBV24-1 and TRBJ2-1; maybe TRBD1 (5 bases). The CDR3 length is 13 residues. Trimming took off 4 bases at V and 6 bases at J, with 9 bases between the two ends. Germline CDR1 is KGHDR and CDR2 is SFDVKD. In DNA form, the CDR3 reads TGTGCCACCAGTGACGCCGACAGCAATGAGCAGTTCTTC. Its protein is CATSDADSNEQFF.

The chain links TRBV27 to TRBJ2-3; 7 bases are a match to TRBD1. Germline V CDR1 and CDR2: MNHEY, SMNVEV (reference sequence). V shed 0 bases and J 8 bases; nucleotides not matched to a gene: 8. The length of the CDR3 is 15 residues. CDR3 loop: CASSLSKTGPATQYF. The CDR3 DNA is TGTGCCAGCAGTTTATCGAAGACAGGGCCGGCTACGCAGTATTTT.

The chain uses TRBV21-1 and TRBJ1-1; the table's D call of TRBD1 was not tested on the DNA. TRBV21-1 is given as a pseudogene. The CDR3 covers 18 residues. As DNA, the CDR3 is TGTGCCAGCACCCGGGGCCGAGACAGGGAGGAGGAGAACACTGAAGCTTTCTTT. Its translation is CASTRGRDREEENTEAFF.

CDR3 nucleotide sequence: TGTGCCAGCAGTGGTGCGGGAGCGGATTACAATGAGCAGTTCTTC. Its protein product is CASSGAGADYNEQFF. The chain uses TRBV28 and TRBJ2-1, with TRBD2 matching over 7 bases. The V gene end was trimmed by 5 bases and the J gene end by 4 bases; junction bases not matched to a gene: 8. The CDR3 length is 15 residues. Germline loops: CDR1 MDHEN, CDR2 SYDVKM. Using reference TRBV28 and TRBJ2-1 for the parts outside the CDR3, the full variable domain is DVKVTQSSRYLVKRTGEKVFLECVQDMDHENMFWYRQDPGLGLRLIYFSYDVKMKEKGDIPEGYSVSREKKERFSLILESASTNQTSMYLCASSGAGADYNEQFFGPGTRLTVL.

The rearrangement joins TRBV4-1 to TRBJ2-2, with D tentatively TRBD1 (6 bases). Trimming stripped 0 bases from V and 1 base from J, with 6 bases between. The CDR3 spans 15 residues. Germline values: CDR1 MGHRA, CDR2 YSYEKL. Written as DNA, the CDR3 is TGCGCCAGCAGCCAAGAAGGGGGGAACACCGGGGAGCTGTTTTTT. This codes for CASSQEGGNTGELFF.

The chain uses TRBV7-3 and TRBJ2-2, with 10 bases aligning to TRBD2. CDR1 is SGHTA and CDR2 is FQGTGA in the germline V gene. The V segment lost 4 bases and the J segment 6 bases; nucleotides outside the gene matches: 8. The CDR3 runs to 16 residues. The CDR3 loop reads CASSYPEREGSGELFF. DNA for the CDR3: TGTGCCAGCAGCTACCCTGAGCGGGAGGGGTCCGGGGAGCTGTTTTTT.

In this sample, this clone turned up once. The V and J genes are TRBV18 and TRBJ1-1, with 7 bases fitting TRBD1. J lost 1 base, V lost 6 bases, and 5 bases had no gene match. The CDR3 consists of 14 residues. CDR1 is KGHSH and CDR2 is LQKENI in the germline V gene. The CDR3 loop is CASSREGANTEAFF. CDR3 sequence (DNA): TGTGCCAGCTCCCGGGAGGGGGCGAACACTGAAGCTTTCTTT.

V gene TRBV24-1 combines with J gene TRBJ2-2; TRBD2 agrees at 7 bases. J gave up 1 base and V 3 bases, and 1 base lay outside the gene matches. Germline V gene data show CDR1 as KGHDR and CDR2 as SFDVKD. This CDR3 is built from 15 residues. The CDR3 is CATSDSGVNTGELFF. CDR3 DNA sequence: TGTGCCACCAGTGATAGCGGGGTGAACACCGGGGAGCTGTTTTTT.

In this sample, this clone turned up once. The chain employs TRBV2 and TRBJ2-3; 10 bases map to TRBD2. V trimming: 4 bases; J trimming: 5 bases; junction bases outside the gene matches: 6. Germline V gives CDR1 SNHLY, CDR2 FYNNEI. CDR3 size: 15 residues. CDR3 protein: CASSVQRGGQDTQYF. The DNA for the CDR3 is TGTGCCAGCAGTGTCCAGCGGGGGGGCCAAGATACGCAGTATTTT.